The present entry profiles one TCR beta chain with its context. The antigen remains undetermined. The iRepertoire nested amplicon-rescue multiplex PCR amplified TCR alpha and beta CDR3s from RNA. One entry per CDR3 protein results from TCRdb running MiXCR on the multiplex PCR reads. In the table there are over 90,000 distinct CDR3 sequences, around 28% of which are singletons. CDR3 size: 14 residues. J gave up 3 bases and V 2 bases, and 4 bases lay outside the gene matches. Germline values: CDR1 SGHVS, CDR2 FNYEAQ. This entry belongs to a study of glioma-infiltrating T cells. General observations from the study: Only very few CDR3 sequences appeared in both tissue and blood. Non-neoplastic patients had below-expected tissue-blood divergence, while all gliomas exceeded expectation.

V and J are TRBV7-6 and TRBJ2-7; 7 bases match TRBD1. The sequenced sample was glioma tissue, nonneoplastic brain tissue, or PBMCs (not recorded which). The source is a human donor with low-grade glioma or glioblastoma, undergoing nonglioma brain surgery, or in good health (not recorded which). CDR3 amino acids: CASSLKTGVYEQYF. The CDR3 nucleotides are TGTGCCAGCAGCTTAAAAACAGGGGTCTACGAGCAGTACTTC.